This is a list of T cell receptor beta chains from one sample in a study of OX40 agonist ivuxolimab in advanced cancers. Using immunoSEQ multiplex PCR, the repertoire was profiled, and TCRdb retains in-frame clones only, with some absent. The sample yields some 30,000 clones, around 92% seen once. This specimen consisted of CD4+ or CD8+ T cells sorted from blood, obtained in a trial of the OX40 agonist ivuxolimab. The receptors shown here come from an adult with an advanced solid tumor such as melanoma, head and neck, liver or kidney cancer. The CDR3 runs from the conserved cysteine through the conserved F or W. Each record gives: CDR3 protein, CDR3 DNA, D gene, J gene, clone size, V gene. The D gene is left open where the match is weak. Clone size appears in some rows only: once, few, many, or a class for an expanded clone.

CDR3aa: CASSNRQITSGANVLTF
CDR3nt: TGTGCCAGTAGTAATCGACAGATAACCTCTGGGGCCAACGTCCTGACTTTC
d_gene: .
j_gene: TRBJ2-6
abundance: .
v_gene: TRBV19

CDR3aa: CASSQVARGFSGNTIYF
CDR3nt: TGCGCCAGCAGCCAAGTCGCACGGGGTTTCTCTGGAAACACCATATATTTT
d_gene: .
j_gene: TRBJ1-3
abundance: .
v_gene: TRBV4-3

CDR3aa: CASSFPGSRRGGELFF
CDR3nt: TGTGCCAGCAGCTTCCCCGGCAGTCGGAGGGGCGGGGAGCTGTTTTTT
d_gene: .
j_gene: TRBJ2-2
abundance: .
v_gene: TRBV7-6

CDR3aa: CASSSLPRQEANEKLFF
CDR3nt: TGTGCCAGCAGCTCCCTCCCCCGGCAGGAGGCAAATGAAAAACTGTTTTTT
d_gene: .
j_gene: TRBJ1-4
abundance: .
v_gene: TRBV7-2

CDR3aa: CASSVEGQINEKLFF
CDR3nt: TGTGCCAGCAGCGTAGAGGGACAGATTAATGAAAAACTGTTTTTT
d_gene: TRBD1
j_gene: TRBJ1-4
abundance: few
v_gene: TRBV9

CDR3aa: CASSLLGAYPTYEQYF
CDR3nt: TGTGCCAGCAGCTTGTTAGGCGCGTACCCCACCTACGAGCAGTACTTC
d_gene: .
j_gene: TRBJ2-7
abundance: .
v_gene: TRBV5-8

CDR3aa: CASSVRGGLDQPQHF
CDR3nt: TGTGCCAGCAGCGTGAGGGGGGGGTTAGATCAGCCCCAGCATTTT
d_gene: .
j_gene: TRBJ1-5
abundance: .
v_gene: TRBV9

CDR3aa: CASSQDGSSGNYEQYF
CDR3nt: TGCGCCAGCAGCCAAGACGGGTCTAGCGGGAACTACGAGCAGTACTTC
d_gene: TRBD2
j_gene: TRBJ2-7
abundance: .
v_gene: TRBV4-3

CDR3aa: CASSFGTGTTGELFF
CDR3nt: TGTGCCAGCAGCTTCGGGACAGGGACCACCGGGGAGCTGTTTTTT
d_gene: TRBD1
j_gene: TRBJ2-2
abundance: .
v_gene: TRBV5-6

CDR3aa: CASSLGRRDYEQYF
CDR3nt: TGTGCCAGCAGTTTGGGACGAAGGGACTACGAGCAGTACTTC
d_gene: .
j_gene: TRBJ2-7
abundance: .
v_gene: TRBV28

CDR3aa: CASSFASSQTQYF
CDR3nt: TGTGCCAGCAGTTTTGCCTCCAGTCAGACCCAGTACTTC
d_gene: .
j_gene: TRBJ2-5
abundance: few
v_gene: TRBV27

CDR3aa: CASSKGHEKTQYF
CDR3nt: TGTGCCAGCAGCAAAGGACATGAAAAGACCCAGTACTTC
d_gene: .
j_gene: TRBJ2-5
abundance: .
v_gene: TRBV7-8

CDR3aa: CASIPLGEGANEQFF
CDR3nt: TGTGCCAGCATCCCTTTGGGGGAAGGGGCAAATGAGCAGTTCTTC
d_gene: .
j_gene: TRBJ2-1
abundance: .
v_gene: TRBV11-2

CDR3aa: CASSEKLAGGPLDTQYF
CDR3nt: TGTGCCAGCAGTGAAAAACTAGCGGGAGGGCCTTTAGATACGCAGTATTTT
d_gene: TRBD2
j_gene: TRBJ2-3
abundance: .
v_gene: TRBV2

CDR3aa: CASSYGSGRGQETQYF
CDR3nt: TGTGCCAGCAGTTACGGTAGCGGGAGGGGCCAAGAGACCCAGTACTTC
d_gene: TRBD2
j_gene: TRBJ2-5
abundance: .
v_gene: TRBV6-5

CDR3aa: CASSEIVNYGYTF
CDR3nt: TGTGCCAGCAGCGAGATCGTTAACTATGGCTACACCTTC
d_gene: .
j_gene: TRBJ1-2
abundance: .
v_gene: TRBV7-2

CDR3aa: CASSQELMETQYF
CDR3nt: TGTGCCAGCAGCCAAGAATTGATGGAGACCCAGTACTTC
d_gene: .
j_gene: TRBJ2-5
abundance: once
v_gene: TRBV14

CDR3aa: CSGLGRDKDDTGELFF
CDR3nt: TGCAGCGGCTTGGGGCGGGATAAGGATGACACCGGGGAGCTGTTTTTT
d_gene: .
j_gene: TRBJ2-2
abundance: once
v_gene: TRBV29-1

CDR3aa: CASSPPVWGRGYYEQYF
CDR3nt: TGTGCCAGCAGCCCACCCGTTTGGGGGCGCGGATACTACGAGCAGTACTTC
d_gene: .
j_gene: TRBJ2-7
abundance: .
v_gene: TRBV7-9

CDR3aa: CASSGDRFGEQYF
CDR3nt: TGTGCCAGCAGCGGGGACAGGTTCGGCGAGCAGTACTTC
d_gene: TRBD1
j_gene: TRBJ2-7
abundance: .
v_gene: TRBV14

CDR3aa: CASSSVTASSGANVLTF
CDR3nt: TGCGCCAGCAGCTCCGTGACAGCGAGCTCTGGGGCCAACGTCCTGACTTTC
d_gene: .
j_gene: TRBJ2-6
abundance: .
v_gene: TRBV5-1

CDR3aa: CAPPGGRETQYF
CDR3nt: TGCGCCCCCCCCGGCGGGAGGGAGACCCAGTACTTC
d_gene: TRBD2
j_gene: TRBJ2-5
abundance: .
v_gene: TRBV5-1

CDR3aa: CASSIDQVGAGVGQPQHF
CDR3nt: TGTGCCAGTAGTATAGATCAGGTTGGAGCGGGGGTCGGTCAGCCCCAGCATTTT
d_gene: .
j_gene: TRBJ1-5
abundance: .
v_gene: TRBV19

CDR3aa: CASSPVASGLEQYF
CDR3nt: TGTGCCAGCAGTCCCGTGGCTAGCGGCCTTGAGCAGTACTTC
d_gene: TRBD2
j_gene: TRBJ2-5
abundance: .
v_gene: TRBV27

CDR3aa: CASSPHNEQFF
CDR3nt: TGTGCCAGCAGCCCCCATAATGAGCAGTTCTTC
d_gene: .
j_gene: TRBJ2-1
abundance: .
v_gene: TRBV11-2

CDR3aa: CASSLEGGTEAFF
CDR3nt: TGTGCCAGCAGCTTAGAAGGGGGGACTGAAGCTTTCTTT
d_gene: .
j_gene: TRBJ1-1
abundance: once
v_gene: TRBV11-2

CDR3aa: CASSLVAGENIQYF
CDR3nt: TGTGCCAGCAGCTTAGTTGCGGGAGAAAACATTCAGTACTTC
d_gene: TRBD2
j_gene: TRBJ2-4
abundance: many
v_gene: TRBV7-8

CDR3aa: CASSSPRQGTDTQYF
CDR3nt: TGTGCCAGCAGTTCTCCCCGGCAGGGCACAGATACGCAGTATTTT
d_gene: .
j_gene: TRBJ2-3
abundance: .
v_gene: TRBV28

CDR3aa: CASSLFSQGKNTEAFF
CDR3nt: TGTGCCAGTAGTCTCTTTTCGCAAGGTAAGAACACTGAAGCTTTCTTT
d_gene: .
j_gene: TRBJ1-1
abundance: .
v_gene: TRBV19

CDR3aa: CASSSDSYNEQFF
CDR3nt: TGTGCCAGCAGCTCAGACTCCTACAATGAGCAGTTCTTC
d_gene: .
j_gene: TRBJ2-1
abundance: .
v_gene: TRBV7-9

CDR3aa: CASSLVAGGNEQFF
CDR3nt: TGTGCCAGCAGCTTAGTGGCAGGGGGCAATGAGCAGTTCTTC
d_gene: TRBD1
j_gene: TRBJ2-1
abundance: .
v_gene: TRBV7-9

CDR3aa: CASSVALPPGNTIYF
CDR3nt: TGTGCCAGCAGCGTAGCTTTGCCCCCTGGAAACACCATATATTTT
d_gene: .
j_gene: TRBJ1-3
abundance: .
v_gene: TRBV9

CDR3aa: CASSFSDRGGYEQYF
CDR3nt: TGTGCCAGCAGTTTCTCAGACAGGGGAGGCTACGAGCAGTACTTC
d_gene: TRBD1
j_gene: TRBJ2-7
abundance: .
v_gene: TRBV6-5

CDR3aa: CASSLTENYGYTF
CDR3nt: TGTGCCAGCAGCTTAACCGAAAACTATGGCTACACCTTC
d_gene: .
j_gene: TRBJ1-2
abundance: few
v_gene: TRBV11-2

CDR3aa: CASSLTNPGGYTF
CDR3nt: TGTGCCAGCAGCTTAACAAATCCTGGTGGCTACACCTTC
d_gene: .
j_gene: TRBJ1-2
abundance: .
v_gene: TRBV7-2

CDR3aa: CASSLAAGLGYTGELFF
CDR3nt: TGTGCCAGCAGCTTGGCCGCGGGACTAGGATACACCGGGGAGCTGTTTTTT
d_gene: TRBD2
j_gene: TRBJ2-2
abundance: .
v_gene: TRBV5-6

CDR3aa: CSVPTSGIHPSYNEQFF
CDR3nt: TGCAGCGTGCCTACTAGCGGGATCCACCCTTCCTACAATGAGCAGTTCTTC
d_gene: TRBD2
j_gene: TRBJ2-1
abundance: .
v_gene: TRBV29-1

CDR3aa: CASSVGIVGETQYF
CDR3nt: TGTGCCAGCAGTGTGGGGATTGTGGGGGAGACCCAGTACTTC
d_gene: .
j_gene: TRBJ2-5
abundance: .
v_gene: TRBV2

CDR3aa: CAWSVQWLAEAFF
CDR3nt: TGTGCCTGGAGTGTACAGTGGCTAGCTGAAGCTTTCTTT
d_gene: .
j_gene: TRBJ1-1
abundance: few
v_gene: TRBV30

CDR3aa: CASSLAGTGANSPLHF
CDR3nt: TGTGCCAGCAGCTTAGCGGGGACAGGGGCGAATTCACCCCTCCACTTT
d_gene: TRBD1
j_gene: TRBJ1-6
abundance: .
v_gene: TRBV7-6

CDR3aa: CASSEDQWASDDSGETQYF
CDR3nt: TGTGCCAGCAGTGAAGACCAGTGGGCTAGCGACGATTCCGGAGAGACCCAGTACTTC
d_gene: .
j_gene: TRBJ2-5
abundance: .
v_gene: TRBV2

CDR3aa: CSVPPLPSEVNEQFF
CDR3nt: TGCAGCGTTCCTCCCCTACCTAGCGAGGTAAATGAGCAGTTCTTC
d_gene: .
j_gene: TRBJ2-1
abundance: .
v_gene: TRBV29-1

CDR3aa: CATSRIRVSETQYF
CDR3nt: TGTGCCACCAGCAGGATTAGGGTATCCGAGACCCAGTACTTC
d_gene: .
j_gene: TRBJ2-5
abundance: .
v_gene: TRBV15

CDR3aa: CASSPGLSYEQYF
CDR3nt: TGTGCCAGTAGTCCGGGACTTTCCTACGAGCAGTACTTC
d_gene: .
j_gene: TRBJ2-7
abundance: .
v_gene: TRBV19

CDR3aa: CASSLLASPYNEQFF
CDR3nt: TGTGCCAGCAGCCTCCTAGCCTCACCTTACAATGAGCAGTTCTTC
d_gene: .
j_gene: TRBJ2-1
abundance: .
v_gene: TRBV27

CDR3aa: CASSSEYSDTNTGELFF
CDR3nt: TGTGCCAGCAGCTCCGAATACAGCGATACGAACACCGGGGAGCTGTTTTTT
d_gene: .
j_gene: TRBJ2-2
abundance: .
v_gene: TRBV11-3

CDR3aa: CASSLGLAYEQYF
CDR3nt: TGTGCCAGCAGTTTAGGACTAGCCTACGAGCAGTACTTC
d_gene: TRBD2
j_gene: TRBJ2-7
abundance: .
v_gene: TRBV27

CDR3aa: CASSFQEANYGYTF
CDR3nt: TGTGCCAGCAGCTTCCAAGAAGCTAACTATGGCTACACCTTC
d_gene: .
j_gene: TRBJ1-2
abundance: hyperexpanded
v_gene: TRBV7-2

CDR3aa: CASSIGAGSSYNEQFF
CDR3nt: TGTGCCAGTAGTATAGGCGCTGGAAGCTCCTACAATGAGCAGTTCTTC
d_gene: .
j_gene: TRBJ2-1
abundance: .
v_gene: TRBV19

CDR3aa: CASGLDFAGEEGGVDEQFF
CDR3nt: TGTGCTAGTGGTTTGGACTTCGCGGGTGAAGAGGGTGGGGTCGATGAGCAGTTCTTC
d_gene: .
j_gene: TRBJ2-1
abundance: .
v_gene: TRBV12-5